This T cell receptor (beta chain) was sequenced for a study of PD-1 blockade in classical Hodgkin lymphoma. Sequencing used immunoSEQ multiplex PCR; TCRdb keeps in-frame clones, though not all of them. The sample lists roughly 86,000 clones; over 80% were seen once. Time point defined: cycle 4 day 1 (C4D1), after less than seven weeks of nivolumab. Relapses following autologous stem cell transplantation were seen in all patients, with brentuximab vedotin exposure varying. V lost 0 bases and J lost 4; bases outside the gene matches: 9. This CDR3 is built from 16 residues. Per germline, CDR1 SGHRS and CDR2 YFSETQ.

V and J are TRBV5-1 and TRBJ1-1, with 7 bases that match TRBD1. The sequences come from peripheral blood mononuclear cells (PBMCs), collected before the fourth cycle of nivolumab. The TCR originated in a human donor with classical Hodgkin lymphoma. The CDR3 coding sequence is TGCGCCAGCAGCTTGGCCGGGGGAGGGGGCTTCACTGAAGCTTTCTTT. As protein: CASSLAGGGGFTEAFF.